This T cell receptor beta chain emerged from a study of T cell responses to AZD1222 COVID-19 vaccine. Of note for this clone: What it binds is not known.

Sequencing used immunoSEQ multiplex PCR; TCRdb keeps in-frame clones, though not all of them. The table has about 180,000 clones, 70% to 90% seen once; the top ten hold more than 7%. Germline CDR1 and CDR2: LNHDA and SQIVND (reference sequence). V was pared by 3 bases and J by 5 bases, with 6 bases between. The CDR3 is 12 residues long. Study-wide results and caveats: Spike was spanned by vaccine-associated CD4 TCRs, which were dominant at 160-218 and 743-854. Clonal diversity was possibly underestimated, and white British individuals and females predominated among donors. The study identified only five to seven AZD1222 recipients as seropositive at baseline.

This sequence originates from an adult in good health. The V gene is TRBV19, the J gene TRBJ2-3; D not resolved. The starting material was peripheral blood, obtained on day 0 of AZD1222 vaccination. This chain's CDR3 is CASSIGEDTQYF. The CDR3 DNA sequence: TGTGCCAGTAGTATTGGGGAAGATACGCAGTATTTT.